This T cell receptor beta chain was sequenced during a study of blood T cells in healthy people across ages. General study findings and limits: The long-lived group displayed more naive CD4+ cells, plus higher diversity, than the aged donors did.

From germline, CDR1 is KGHSH and CDR2 LQKENI. J was trimmed by 5 bases and V by 8 bases; bases with no gene match: 6. The CDR3 covers 14 residues. This clonotype was counted at least ten times. Antigen unknown. A second PCR of about 6 to 11 cycles used a sample-barcoded 5' primer and a J-beta primer mix. Sequencing yielded, for each sample, at least 2.5 million paired-end reads carrying CDR3. One entry per CDR3 protein, called by TCRdb with MiXCR from the 5' RACE reads. The sample has 1.8 million or so distinct CDR3 sequences, roughly two fifths seen once. This rearrangement joins TRBV18 to TRBJ1-5; 10 bases are a match to TRBD1. The TCR originated in a human donor in good health. Sequenced material: blood. The CDR3 bases are TGTGCCAGCAGCCCCGGGACAGGGGATCAGCCCCAGCATTTT. Translation gives CASSPGTGDQPQHF.